These 20 T cell receptor beta chains originate from one sample sequenced in a study of T cell responses to AZD1222 COVID-19 vaccine. The protocol was immunoSEQ multiplex PCR, while the TCRdb copy is restricted to in-frame clones and leaves out a portion. The sample lists about 150,000 clones; about 87% were seen once. The starting material was peripheral blood, obtained on day 0 of MenACWY control vaccination. These receptors came from an adult in good health.

For this clone: Sequence at one end of the junction differs from germline and may be a read error. The J gene is TRBJ2-7, the V gene TRBV5-5, with D possibly TRBD1 on 6 matching bases. Germline CDR1 is SGHKS and CDR2 is YYEKEE (reference sequence). The CDR3 has 12 residues. As DNA, the CDR3 is TGTGCCAGCAGTTTGGGGACATACGAGCAGTACTTC. Amino acid sequence: CASSLGTYEQYF.

In this sample, this clone turned up once. This chain links TRBV18 with TRBJ1-1; D is uncertain. V lost 4 bases, J lost 5 bases, and 11 bases lay in between. The CDR3 runs to 13 residues. Germline V gene sequence: CDR1 KGHSH, CDR2 LQKENI. DNA of the CDR3: TGTGCCAGCTCACTGACGGGGATTACTGAAGCTTTCTTT. Protein product: CASSLTGITEAFF.

The chain carries TRBV7-6 and TRBJ2-2, with D perhaps being TRBD1 or TRBD2 (5 bases each). Trimming stripped 5 bases from V and 7 bases from J, with 17 bases between. The CDR3 runs to 15 residues. Germline V gene lookup returns CDR1 SGHVS and CDR2 FNYEAQ. CDR3 DNA sequence: TGTGCCAGCAGCCTCGAGAGGGGAAGGGGCGGGGAGCTGTTTTTT. Encoded protein: CASSLERGRGGELFF.

The rearrangement joins TRBV6-2 or TRBV6-3 to TRBJ1-1; no firm D call. Trimming stripped 2 bases from V and 1 base from J, with 17 bases between. The CDR3 loop spans 17 amino acids. The germline V gene encodes CDR1 MNHEY and CDR2 SVGEGT. The CDR3 sequence is CASSYSWGRQRNTEAFF. The CDR3 DNA is TGTGCCAGCAGTTACAGTTGGGGTCGGCAAAGGAACACTGAAGCTTTCTTT.

This rearrangement joins TRBV18 to TRBJ1-2; D possibly corresponds to TRBD1 (6 bases). Per germline, CDR1 KGHSH and CDR2 LQKENI. This CDR3 comprises 14 residues. Trimming left V 4 bases short and J 6 bases short, with 15 bases between. The CDR3 region has the DNA TGTGCCAGCTCACGCGCGGGACACGGAGATGGCTACACCTTC. This codes for CASSRAGHGDGYTF.

The chain has TRBV4-1 and TRBJ1-1; 7 bases match TRBD1. Germline CDR1 MGHRA, CDR2 YSYEKL. There are 15 residues in the CDR3. The junction had 10 bases not matched to a gene; V was cut back by 3 bases and J by 6 bases. The CDR3 bases are TGCGCCAGCAGCCAGCGACAGGGTGAAGGCGCTGAAGCTTTCTTT. Its translation is CASSQRQGEGAEAFF.

The chain links TRBV3-1 (or the pseudogene TRBV3-2) to TRBJ1-2; TRBD1 might be the D (5 bases). This CDR3 has 14 residues. V was pared by 4 bases and J by 4 bases, with 13 bases between. Looked up from germline, CDR1 is LGHDT and CDR2 is YNNKEL (reference sequence). The CDR3 DNA follows: TGTGCCAGCAGCCTTTCATCGGGGGGCTATGGCTACACCTTC. Protein sequence: CASSLSSGGYGYTF.

The chain couples TRBV2 to TRBJ2-1, with a tentative D call TRBD2 (5 bases). V was clipped by 2 bases and J by 9 bases, with 17 bases between them. The germline V gene encodes CDR1 SNHLY and CDR2 FYNNEI. CDR3 length equals 15 residues. The CDR3 here is CASSENRAGVGEQFF. The CDR3 region has the DNA TGTGCCAGCAGTGAAAATCGTGCCGGGGTTGGTGAGCAGTTCTTC. The full variable domain, with the rest looked up from reference TRBV2 and TRBJ2-1, is EPEVTQTPSHQVTQMGQEVILRCVPISNHLYFYWYRQILGQKVEFLVSFYNNEISEKSEIFDDQFSVERPDGSNFTLKIRSTKLEDSAMYFCASSENRAGVGEQFFGPGTRLTVL.

This sequence joins TRBV19 and TRBJ2-7; 9 positions match TRBD1. This CDR3 has 15 residues. CDR1 and CDR2 (germline): LNHDA, SQIVND (reference sequence). The junction had 10 bases not matched to a gene; V was cut back by 3 bases and J by 7 bases. The CDR3 coding sequence is TGTGCCAGTAGTATCGGGACAGGGTTTCTGTGGGAGCAGTACTTC. Residues: CASSIGTGFLWEQYF.

This clone was detected a few times. The chain links TRBV19 to TRBJ1-2, with 12 bases that match TRBD1. In germline, CDR1 is LNHDA, CDR2 SQIVND (reference sequence). The CDR3 extends over 17 amino acids. Losses at the gene ends were 6 bases for V and 2 bases for J; bases not matched to a gene: 10. CDR3 residues: CASSRTQGTGGNYGYTF. DNA for the CDR3: TGTGCCAGTAGCCGGACACAGGGGACAGGGGGCAACTATGGCTACACCTTC.

This clone appeared once. The rearrangement uses TRBV11-3 and TRBJ2-5, with TRBD2 matching 16 bases. With 4 bases clipped from V and 5 bases from J, the junction kept 13 bases outside the gene matches. The CDR3 has 19 residues. CDR1 is SGHNT and CDR2 is YENEEA in the germline V gene. CDR3 sequence: CASSSGTSGRAGSYETQYF. In DNA form, the CDR3 reads TGTGCCAGCAGCTCAGGGACTAGCGGGAGGGCCGGTTCATATGAGACCCAGTACTTC.

V gene TRBV24-1 combines with J gene TRBJ1-1; TRBD1 matches at 10 bases. V was clipped by 7 bases and J by 4 bases; unmatched bases: 8. CDR1 KGHDR and CDR2 SFDVKD come from the germline V gene. The CDR3 runs to 15 residues. CDR3 in amino acids: CATRKSGTGVTEAFF. CDR3 coding DNA: TGTGCCACCAGGAAATCGGGGACAGGGGTCACTGAAGCTTTCTTT.

This chain joins TRBV27 and TRBJ2-1, with 7 positions matching TRBD2. Germline CDR1 is MNHEY and CDR2 is SMNVEV (reference sequence). Trimming at V came to 5 bases and at J to 5 bases, leaving 9 bases not matched to a gene. CDR3 length: 15 residues. CDR3: CASSTARDYHNEQFF. CDR3 bases: TGTGCCAGCAGTACAGCTCGGGACTACCACAATGAGCAGTTCTTC.

The gene calls are TRBV28 and TRBJ2-1; 9 nucleotides match TRBD1. The V gene's germline CDR1 is MDHEN and CDR2 SYDVKM. V lost 11 bases to trimming and J lost 5 bases; unmatched junction nucleotides: 7. The CDR3 covers 13 residues. CDR3 bases: TGTGCCGGCCAGGGACAGGGAAACAATGAGCAGTTCTTC. Translation: CAGQGQGNNEQFF.

V is TRBV6-4 and J is TRBJ2-3, with 12 bases identical to TRBD2. Germline-derived CDR1 and CDR2 are MRHNA and SNTAGT. Trimming took 2 bases from V and 2 from J; bases not matched to a gene: 14. The CDR3 is 20 amino acids. The CDR3 loop is CASSDQLAGGPSWITDTQYF. The CDR3 DNA reads TGTGCCAGCAGTGACCAGCTAGCGGGAGGGCCCAGTTGGATCACAGATACGCAGTATTTT.

This clone appeared a single time. The chain couples TRBV27 to TRBJ2-3, with 10 bases fitting TRBD2. CDR3 length: 15 amino acids. Germline loops: CDR1 MNHEY, CDR2 SMNVEV (reference sequence). V shed 6 bases, J shed 2 bases, and the junction held 5 bases outside the gene matches. Here the CDR3 reads CASSRTSGYTDTQYF. In nucleotides, the CDR3 is TGTGCCAGCAGCCGGACTAGCGGATACACAGATACGCAGTATTTT.

CDR3 bases: TGTGCCAGCAGGGGGGGGGACTTCCTTGACCACGAGCAGTACTTC. As protein: CASRGGDFLDHEQYF. The chain couples TRBV21-1 to TRBJ2-7; TRBD2 was called by the table and not checked on the DNA. TRBV21-1 is a known pseudogene. This CDR3 spans 15 amino acids.

This chain links TRBV10-3 with TRBJ1-2; D gene ambiguous. CDR1 and CDR2 from the germline V gene are ENHRY and SYGVKD. The CDR3 extends over 12 amino acids. The germline V and J ends were trimmed by 4 bases and 2 bases, with 5 bases remaining between them. CDR3 protein: CAISVQNYGYTF. CDR3 coding DNA: TGTGCCATCAGTGTTCAAAACTATGGCTACACCTTC.

This chain joins TRBV2 and TRBJ2-1, with 11 bases matching TRBD2. The CDR3 spans 17 residues. Germline CDR1 reads SNHLY; CDR2 reads FYNNEI. V gave up 7 bases and J gave up 0 bases; unmatched junction bases: 8. CDR3 amino acids: CASNRASGGSSYNEQFF. CDR3 DNA: TGTGCCAGCAATCGGGCTAGCGGGGGGAGCTCCTACAATGAGCAGTTCTTC.

This chain uses TRBV7-3 with TRBJ1-2; D is unresolved. This CDR3 spans 13 amino acids. Germline lookup yields CDR1 SGHTA and CDR2 FQGTGA. Deletions cut 5 bases from V and 4 bases from J, with 11 bases between. CDR3 sequence: CASSQLNGYGYTF. The DNA of the CDR3 is TGTGCCAGCAGCCAACTTAATGGCTATGGCTACACCTTC.